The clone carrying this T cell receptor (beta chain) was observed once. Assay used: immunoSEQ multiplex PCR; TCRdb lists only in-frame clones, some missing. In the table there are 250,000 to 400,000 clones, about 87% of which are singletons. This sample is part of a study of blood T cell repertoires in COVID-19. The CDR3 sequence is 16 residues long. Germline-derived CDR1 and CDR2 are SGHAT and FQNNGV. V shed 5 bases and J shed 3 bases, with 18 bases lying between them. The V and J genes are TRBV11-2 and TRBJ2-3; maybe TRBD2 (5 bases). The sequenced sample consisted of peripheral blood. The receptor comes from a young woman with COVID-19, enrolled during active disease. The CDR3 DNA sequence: TGTGCCAGCAGCCCTTCTTACGGAACTAGGACAGATACGCAGTATTTT. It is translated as CASSPSYGTRTDTQYF. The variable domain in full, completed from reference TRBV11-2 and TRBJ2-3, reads EAGVAQSPRYKIIEKRQSVAFWCNPISGHATLYWYQQILGQGPKLLIQFQNNGVVDDSQLPKDRFSAERLKGVDSTLKIQPAKLEDSAVYLCASSPSYGTRTDTQYFGPGTRLTVL.